This T cell receptor (beta chain) was recorded in a study of identical twins. V was cut by 4 bases and J by 0 bases, with 13 bases left in between. Germline V gives CDR1 SQVTM, CDR2 ANQGSEA. The CDR3 runs to 14 residues. Study-level points and caveats: The conclusions drew on cross-sectional statistical analysis instead of tracking the same donors. Partial confounding of zero-insertion analyses by invariant MAIT and iNKT cells was possible. Carriage of fewer insertions was seen in abundant cord blood beta clonotypes, whereas memory repertoires showed none.

In regard to this clonotype: Antigen: not known.

TCRdb analysed the 5' RACE reads with MiXCR anew, one entry per CDR3 protein. The sample has about 200,000 distinct CDR3 sequences; 15% are singletons. The same specimen was also included in a second study, on T cells expressing NK-cell markers. From that second work: Sorting was restricted to alpha-beta TCR T cells by an anti-gamma-delta TCR antibody in several experiments.

The chain joins TRBV29-1 to TRBJ2-7; D may match TRBD1 or TRBD2 (5 bases each). This TCR came from a woman aged 18-29 years in good health. The sample consisted of CD8+ T cells sorted from blood. The CDR3: CSVGSGTDSYEQYF. The DNA of the CDR3 is TGCAGCGTTGGATCCGGGACGGACTCCTACGAGCAGTACTTC.